This T cell receptor beta chain originates from a study of blood T cell repertoires in COVID-19. Study background: The cDNA or gDNA used as material had been derived from T cells, B-cell-depleted T cells, or PBMCs.

Germline values: CDR1 MNHEY, CDR2 SVGAGI. The CDR3 totals 14 residues. Unmatched junction bases numbered 8, after V lost 7 bases and J lost 5 bases. The assay was immunoSEQ multiplex PCR, and TCRdb's table has in-frame clones only and misses some. This sample has around 15,000 clones, with 88% found just once. Sequencing used peripheral blood. The chain carries TRBV6-5 and TRBJ2-1, with 7 positions matching TRBD1. The receptor was isolated from a human donor in a cohort sampled during active COVID-19. The CDR3 DNA sequence: TGTGCCAGCACCTCAGGGACAGCTAACAATGAGCAGTTCTTC. This gives the protein CASTSGTANNEQFF.